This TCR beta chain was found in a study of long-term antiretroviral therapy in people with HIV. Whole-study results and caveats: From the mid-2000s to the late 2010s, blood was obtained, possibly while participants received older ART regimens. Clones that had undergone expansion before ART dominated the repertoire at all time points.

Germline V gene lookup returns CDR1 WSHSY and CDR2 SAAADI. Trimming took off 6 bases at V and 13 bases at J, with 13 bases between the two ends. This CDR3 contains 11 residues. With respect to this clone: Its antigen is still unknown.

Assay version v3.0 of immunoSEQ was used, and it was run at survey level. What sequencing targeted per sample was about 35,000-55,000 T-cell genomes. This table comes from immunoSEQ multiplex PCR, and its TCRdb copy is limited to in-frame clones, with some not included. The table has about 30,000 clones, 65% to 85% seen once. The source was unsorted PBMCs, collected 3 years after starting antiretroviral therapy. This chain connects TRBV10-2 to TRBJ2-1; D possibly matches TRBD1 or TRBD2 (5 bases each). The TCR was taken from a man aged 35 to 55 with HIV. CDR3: CASRDTWDQFF. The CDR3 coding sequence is TGCGCCAGCAGAGATACTTGGGACCAGTTCTTC.